The following is a TCR beta chain sequence with its context. The target antigen is unknown. This sample was taken from a study of cytomegalovirus exposure and HLA in healthy donors. General study points: The investigators catalogued 160 or so TCR beta chains as cytomegalovirus-associated. Follow-up analysis found HLA locus-dependent TCR association rates, highest for DRB1 and lowest for HLA-C.

Vbeta (60) and Jbeta (13) primers were used in the PCR. Sequencing used immunoSEQ multiplex PCR; TCRdb keeps in-frame clones, though not all of them. Its table records approximately 150,000 clones. The receptor was isolated from a woman between 50 and 59 years old in good health and CMV-seronegative. Material for sequencing was PBMCs.

Written as DNA, the CDR3 is TGTGCCAGCTCACCACTGGGGGGGCAAATGAACACTGAAGCTTTCTTT. Protein product: CASSPLGGQMNTEAFF. The rearrangement uses TRBV18 and TRBJ1-1, with D possibly being TRBD1 (6 bases). Trimming took 1 base from V and 0 from J, leaving 12 bases between them. Germline V gene data show CDR1 as KGHSH and CDR2 as LQKENI. The length of the CDR3 is 16 residues. Full variable domain (outside the CDR3, taken from reference TRBV18 and TRBJ1-1): NAGVMQNPRHLVRRRGQEARLRCSPMKGHSHVYWYRQLPEEGLKFMVYLQKENIIDESGMPKERFSAEFPKEGPSILRIQQVVRGDSAAYFCASSPLGGQMNTEAFFGQGTRLTVV.